The clone carrying this TCR beta chain was detected once. The antigen is not known. These data belong to a study of shared clonotypes between healthy human individuals. The method was immunoSEQ multiplex PCR; TCRdb's version includes in-frame clones alone and lacks a portion of them. The repertoire consists of roughly 520,000 clones, with 95% to 96% occurring once and the leading ten covering about 0.06%. The CDR3 consists of 16 residues. V lost 8 bases, J lost 4 bases, and 16 bases stayed unmatched. Per germline, CDR1 MDHEN and CDR2 SYDVKM. General study results and limits: In contrast to clonotypes shared by all four donors, non-shared clonotypes had lower generation probabilities.

The genes are TRBV28 and TRBJ2-7; 8 bases match TRBD2. The source is a woman aged 25 to 39 in good health. Sequencing was performed on naive CD4+ T cells sorted from blood. Subset reported: CD45RA+ positively selected. As DNA, the CDR3 is TGTGCCAGCGATGGAAATAGTGAGCGGGAGACGTACGAGCAGTACTTC. It yields the protein CASDGNSERETYEQYF.